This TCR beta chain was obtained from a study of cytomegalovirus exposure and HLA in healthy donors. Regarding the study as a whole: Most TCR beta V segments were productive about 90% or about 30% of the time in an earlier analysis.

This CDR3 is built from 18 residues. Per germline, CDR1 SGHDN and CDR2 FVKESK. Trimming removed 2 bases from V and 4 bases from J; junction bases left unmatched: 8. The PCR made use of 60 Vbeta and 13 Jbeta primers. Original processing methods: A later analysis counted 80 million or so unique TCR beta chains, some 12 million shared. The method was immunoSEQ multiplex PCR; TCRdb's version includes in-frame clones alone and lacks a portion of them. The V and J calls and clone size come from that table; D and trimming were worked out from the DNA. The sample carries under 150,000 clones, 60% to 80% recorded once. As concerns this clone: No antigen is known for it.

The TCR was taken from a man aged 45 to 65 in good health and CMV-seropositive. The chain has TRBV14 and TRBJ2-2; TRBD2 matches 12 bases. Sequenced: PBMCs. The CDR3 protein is CASSQRTSGASITGELFF. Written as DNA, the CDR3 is TGTGCCAGCAGCCAAAGGACTAGCGGGGCATCGATCACCGGGGAGCTGTTTTTT.